This note documents a single T cell receptor beta chain sequence. Its antigen is not known. The data are from a study of shared clonotypes between healthy human individuals. Study context: Each donor's CD8 memory used one plate, CD8 naive two, each CD4 subset three. Study conclusions and caveats: Non-shared clonotypes were found to have lower generation probabilities than the clonotypes that were shared by all four of the sorted-subset donors.

Some 32,000 T cell genomes, or around 180 ng DNA, went into the sorted-subset replicate PCRs. The method was immunoSEQ multiplex PCR; TCRdb's version includes in-frame clones alone and lacks a portion of them. Of millions of clones in the sample, approximately 95% were seen once. V was pared by 7 bases and J by 10 bases, with 15 bases of the junction left unmatched. CDR1 and CDR2 from the germline V gene are MNHEY and SMNVEV (reference sequence). The CDR3 runs to 15 residues. Naive-designated CD8 cells lacked CD45RO, were positively enriched for CCR7, and omitted terminally differentiated effector memory CD45RA+ cells.

The sequencing sample was made of naive CD8+ T cells sorted from blood. The receptor was derived from a man aged 18-30 years in good health. The V and J genes are TRBV27 and TRBJ2-1, with 8 bases aligning to TRBD1. The CDR3 DNA sequence: TGTGCCAGCACTCTAGGACAGGGCCCGGGGAGGGAGCAGTTCTTC. It is translated as CASTLGQGPGREQFF.